What follows are 2 T cell receptor beta chains derived from one specimen sequenced in a study of OX40 agonist ivuxolimab in advanced cancers. The library was prepared using the immunoSEQ multiplex PCR assay. TCRdb carries this immuneACCESS record with in-frame sequences only. Its versions omit some clonotypes, under half of them owing to an unresolved V gene in the studies checked, with the rest unexplained. This sample has some 55,000 clones in its table, and 60% to 80% of those were observed once. Jointly, the top ten make up 4.4% of the sample. Sequenced here: CD4+ or CD8+ T cells sorted from blood, sampled in a trial of the OX40 agonist ivuxolimab. The receptor set was obtained from an adult with an advanced solid tumor such as melanoma, head and neck, liver or kidney cancer.

The V gene is TRBV10-3, the J gene TRBJ1-5; D gene uncertain. Germline CDR1 ENHRY, CDR2 SYGVKD. Between the trimmed V and J ends, which lost 0 bases and 6 bases, there was a span of 12 bases. This CDR3 region has 15 residues. The CDR3 protein is CAISESNLPGQPQHF. CDR3 coding DNA: TGTGCCATCAGTGAGTCGAATCTCCCGGGTCAGCCCCAGCATTTT.

The rearrangement uses TRBV5-4 and TRBJ2-1; 16 bases are shared with TRBD2. CDR3 length: 19 residues. The J segment lost 4 bases and the V segment lost 0 bases, leaving 7 bases of the junction unmatched. The V gene's germline CDR1 is SGHNT and CDR2 YYREEE (reference sequence). In DNA form, the CDR3 reads TGTGCCAGCAGCTTGGCCTCGGGACTAGCGGGAGGGCCATACAATGAGCAGTTCTTC. Translating it yields CASSLASGLAGGPYNEQFF.